This TCR beta chain was retrieved from a study of cytomegalovirus exposure and HLA in healthy donors (dated by TCRdb to 2016 to 2017). Context from the whole study: According to an earlier analysis of 587 of the donors, about 179 million T cells yielded over 100 million unique TCR beta sequences and less than 300 Gb of sequence data. All discovery cohort repertoires had been generated using a single sequencing platform. The study profiled the T cell repertoires of approximately 700 subjects by immunosequencing and related them to cytomegalovirus serostatus. High-throughput TCR immunosequencing, statistical association of individual TCRs with disease status, and machine learning were combined to predict cytomegalovirus infection status. Rather than using new phenotypic data, the later analysis identified candidate immune exposures from TCR beta sequences and from how often those sequences occurred across donors. The number of typed donors differed by locus: about 620-640 for A, B, C, DRB1 and DQB1; approximately 520 for DQA1; 606 for DPA1; and around 490 for DPB1. Both class I and class II loci were covered by HLA typing, at four-digit resolution. Donor age, sex, ethnicity and CMV serostatus were collected together with the repertoire data. Four to six DR-DQ haplotypes were handled as single units for association and clustering, since linkage in the cohort was strong. An earlier analysis of about 600 of the donors used high-throughput TCR beta sequencing to judge whether each TCR beta V gene segment behaved as functional or pseudogenic. In a later genetic analysis, genome-wide SNP genotypes for about 55% of the roughly 700 donors were used, and that subset was treated as a discovery cohort. A later analysis re-examined previously published TCR beta repertoires from more than 550 donors and added high-resolution HLA genotyping to investigate patterns of TCR occurrence. Among about 400 genotyped donors of the cohort, an average of around 250,000 unique TCR beta nucleotide sequences was sequenced per donor, of which approximately 18% were non-productive. About 300 gigabases of sequencing data and approximately 84 million unique TCR sequences were included in an early release covering 550 to 800 HLA-typed donors. The study was designed to test whether signatures of past pathogen exposure could be identified by cataloging public T cell receptors. Among the roughly 400 genotyped donors, around 79% belonged to the genetic ancestry cluster associated with self-reported Caucasian donors. Besides the first cohort of about 730 subjects, a separate validation cohort made up of 120 or so different subjects was used. Points the paper makes about the study in general: In both the original and validation cohorts, the classifier was reported to diagnose cytomegalovirus status with high specificity and sensitivity. The authors suggested that the approach could potentially be generalized to other disease states and immunological phenotypes. Because HLA typing was missing for some donors at each locus, association tests included only the typed subset. Only TCR beta chains were sequenced in this cohort, and the absence of alpha or paired-chain data limited detectable features. A later analysis found that HLA-associated TCR beta chains were more clonally expanded and had lower generation probabilities than equally common non-associated chains. Compared with the approximately 670-donor mean, donors in an Asian-associated ancestry cluster had fewer N-insertions in productive TCRs, according to a later genetic analysis. In vitro tests confirmed that three of the cytomegalovirus-associated TCR beta chains recognize cytomegalovirus antigens. Strong co-occurrence of HLA alleles, especially DR and DQ, made assigning TCR associations to individual alleles difficult. Linkage disequilibrium might explain the correlated functional status among segregating V segments, but an unknown experimental factor could not be excluded. Some IMGT-functional V segments, including TRBV6-2 and TRBV6-3, could not be distinguished by the 87-base-pair reads and were therefore excluded. Most CMV-associated TCR beta chains appeared to be HLA-restricted in a later analysis, and the HLA associations seemed to be driven largely by CMV exposure. A later analysis found that TCR association rates varied across HLA loci, with DRB1 alleles showing the most associated TCRs and HLA-C alleles the fewest. The only immune exposure information available for the cohort was CMV serostatus. The study gave a list of 150 to 200 TCR beta chains associated with cytomegalovirus. A further reported finding was that TCR beta sequences accurately predicted the HLA-A and HLA-B alleles for most subjects in the first cohort. In an earlier analysis of several hundred of the donors, most TCR beta V segments were observed in productive rearrangements about 90% or about 30% of the time, broadly matching IMGT annotations. A later analysis reported that several top co-occurrence clusters appeared linked to parvovirus B19, influenza, CMV and Epstein-Barr virus. Roughly uniform sequencing depth across donors was assumed in presence/absence analyses, although this assumption may not hold. An association between a missense DCLRE1C variant and V-gene and J-gene trimming of TCR beta chains was found in a later genetic analysis and replicated in an independent cohort. Specific HLA alleles were associated with 15,000 to 20,000 TCR beta sequences at a false discovery rate of 0.05 in a later analysis. The sequencing pipeline was judged likely to have produced a cluster of highly shared sequence variants as a technical artifact. Most TCR sequences were seen in very few donors, while some public TCRs were found in many individuals. Because counts were too low, seventeen rarely observed V segments, including chromosome 9 orphons, were excluded from the earlier analysis of several hundred of the donors.

A remark on this clone: Its antigen is unknown. Per-base qualities were not stored, and no clone one base away is much larger.

The cohort comprised 550 to 700 healthy bone marrow donors. At the time of sampling, all cohort members were nominally healthy, though unrecorded immune exposures were likely present. The donor was CMV seronegative and was included in the group of 352 seronegative cohort members. Each donor provided a peripheral blood sample, and peripheral blood mononuclear cells were used for TCR beta sequencing. The Qiagen DNeasy Blood Extraction Kit was used to extract genomic DNA from the blood cell samples. The library was generated by the immunoSEQ multiplex PCR assay. For the multiplex PCR, a mixture combining 60 forward primers for TCR Vbeta segments and 13 reverse primers for TCR Jbeta segments was used. A multiplex PCR assay on genomic DNA amplified the CDR3 region of rearranged TCR beta genes. The Illumina HiSeq System was used to sequence the amplified TCR beta libraries as 87-base-pair reads. The study's own analysis went as follows. A later analysis counted about 76 million unique TCR beta chains across the 670 or so repertoires, and around 12 million of these chains were shared by at least two donors. To remove PCR and sequencing errors, raw reads were error-corrected and collapsed into unique sequences using a nearest-neighbor algorithm that merged closely related sequences. To assign V, D and J gene segments, CDR3 sequences were aligned to IMGT reference sequences. For a sequence to be retained, at least a six-nucleotide match to both a V gene segment and a J gene segment was required. A rearrangement was called productive if the CDR3 had no stop codons and remained in frame with V and J, and every other rearrangement was called non-productive. Following IMGT convention, CDR3 was defined as the stretch from the second conserved V-encoded cysteine to the conserved J-encoded phenylalanine. In an earlier analysis of more than 550 of the donors, sequences lacking an unambiguous match to a single V gene segment were excluded. In an earlier analysis of a few hundred of the donors, V segments were called functional above 56.7% productive rearrangements and were called segregating when the between-donor standard deviation exceeded 5%. A statistical classification framework was built for diagnosing cytomegalovirus status from the catalog of TCR beta chain sequences. In a later analysis, TCR nucleotide sequences were compared against IMGT/GENE-DB human TR gene sequences so that V and J genes could be assigned. A later analysis assigned CDR3 sequences and most-parsimonious VDJ recombination scenarios with the TCRdist pipeline. In a later analysis, each TCR beta chain was defined by its CDR3 amino acid sequence together with its V-gene family, and reads without a unique V-gene family were excluded. To address suspected cross-contamination and a sequencing artifact, a later analysis removed around 590 highly shared, low-generation-probability nucleotide sequences. A later analysis calculated a clonal expansion index for each public chain from normalized within-repertoire ranks of inferred template counts. Generation probabilities in a later analysis came from a VDJ recombination model fitted to out-of-frame rearrangements, and those results were checked against IGoR. A later analysis scored TCR-TCR, TCR-HLA and TCR-CMV co-occurrence with hypergeometric tests, applying a repertoire-size bias correction to TCR pairs. False discovery rates were estimated in a later analysis by permuting HLA or CMV assignments 20 times. A later analysis grouped co-occurring TCRs with DBSCAN, adding TCRdist sequence similarity when clustering within HLA-allele-positive subsets. Co-occurrence clustering excluded repertoires with fewer than 30,000 or more than 120,000 public chains, plus five with anomalous nucleotide sharing. TCRdb carries this immuneACCESS record with in-frame sequences only. Its versions omit some clonotypes, under half of them owing to an unresolved V gene in the studies checked, with the rest unexplained. That table supplies the V and J calls and clone size; D and trimming were determined from the DNA. The sample table holds 150,000 or so clones, of which less than 90% were seen once. The ten largest account for almost 2% of the sample.

The germline V gene yields SGHRS for CDR1 and YFSETQ for CDR2. CDR3 length: 13 amino acids, cysteine to phenylalanine. Here the CDR3 DNA is all that survives: 39 bases in frame from base 1. V trim: 4 bases; J trim: 3 bases; unmatched bases: 4. This sequence uses TRBV5-1 and TRBJ2-7; 7 of the junction bases match TRBD1. Sequenced sample: PBMCs. The TCR originated in a woman aged 18-29 years in good health and CMV-seronegative. The nucleotide sequence reads TGCGCCAGCAGCACCGGACAGGACTACGAGCAGTACTTC. This translates into CASSTGQDYEQYF. Supplemented by the reference TRBV5-1 and TRBJ2-7 proteins around the CDR3, the complete variable domain is KAGVTQTPRYLIKTRGQQVTLSCSPISGHRSVSWYQQTPGQGLQFLFEYFSETQRNKGNFPGRFSGRQFSNSRSEMNVSTLELGDSALYLCASSTGQDYEQYFGPGTRLTVT.